The rows below give T cell receptor beta chains drawn from one sample of a study of blood T cell repertoires in COVID-19. Clones were read by immunoSEQ multiplex PCR, and TCRdb kept only the in-frame ones, dropping some. The sample holds more than 250,000 clones, 89% seen once. Sequenced: peripheral blood. The receptors stem from a man aged 18 to 30 who had recovered from COVID-19. The CDR3 runs from the conserved cysteine through the conserved F or W.

TRBJ2-5,14,TRBV7-3,CASSLGGSGETQYF
TRBJ2-2,16,TRBV7-3,CASSLEPGRHTGELFF
TRBJ1-5,13,TRBV7-9,CASSPRPNQPQHF
TRBJ1-2,15,TRBV19,CASSIRGQIDYGYTF
TRBJ1-1,15,TRBV9,CASSPQGQANTEAFF
TRBJ2-3,14,TRBV2,CASSGAAGYGTQYF
TRBJ2-2,16,TRBV5-4,CASSLGGQGGTGELFF
TRBJ2-3,15,TRBV6-1,CASSEVGGGTDTQYF
TRBJ2-3,15,TRBV5-1,CASSFSGRDTDTQYF
TRBJ1-5,13,TRBV6-2/TRBV6-3,CASSYTGNQPQHF
TRBJ2-7,14,TRBV2,CASSEWGQGYEQYF
TRBJ1-2,14,TRBV9,CASTRLGTGYGYTF
TRBJ2-1,18,TRBV11-2,CASSPRTGGPSSYNEQFF
TRBJ2-2,16,TRBV15,CATSRDMPGVPGELFF
TRBJ1-2,15,TRBV5-5,CASSDSGTGGRNYTF
TRBJ2-1,13,TRBV12-3/TRBV12-4,CASSSPRGWEQFF
TRBJ1-4,14,TRBV5-8,CASSFDRAREKLFF
TRBJ2-1,17,TRBV18,CASSPTLAVSSYNEQFF
TRBJ1-2,13,TRBV15,CATSSQGMSGYTF
TRBJ1-3,13,TRBV7-2,CASSLDRRNTIYF
TRBJ2-1,13,TRBV12-2,CASRLDLNNEQFF
TRBJ2-7,15,TRBV7-6,CASSLGTGTSYEQYF
TRBJ1-2,13,TRBV3-1/TRBV3-2,CASSQTGQGILTF
TRBJ2-7,14,TRBV11-2,CASSLHRSSYEQYF
TRBJ1-1,14,TRBV10-3,CAISRQGENTEAFF
TRBJ2-1,17,TRBV18,CASSPLIMGQGYNEQFF
TRBJ2-1,14,TRBV7-2,CASSLAGGLNEQFF
TRBJ1-1,14,TRBV6-5,CASSSYGGNTEAFF
TRBJ2-3,19,TRBV4-1,CASSQELSSGASSTDTQYF
TRBJ2-3,18,TRBV5-1,CASSLGGGQGGNADTQYF
TRBJ1-1,13,TRBV27,CASSLSGGTEAFF
TRBJ2-5,14,TRBV5-1,CASSQDGEQETQYF
TRBJ2-7,14,TRBV5-1,CASRDGTPSYEQYF
TRBJ2-3,16,TRBV4-3,CASSQGSGGTTDTQYF
TRBJ2-3,14,TRBV6-5,CASSPGLAGDTQYF
TRBJ2-1,12,TRBV18,CAGSTLDNEQFF
TRBJ2-2,16,TRBV6-5,CASSYSYDRNTGELFF